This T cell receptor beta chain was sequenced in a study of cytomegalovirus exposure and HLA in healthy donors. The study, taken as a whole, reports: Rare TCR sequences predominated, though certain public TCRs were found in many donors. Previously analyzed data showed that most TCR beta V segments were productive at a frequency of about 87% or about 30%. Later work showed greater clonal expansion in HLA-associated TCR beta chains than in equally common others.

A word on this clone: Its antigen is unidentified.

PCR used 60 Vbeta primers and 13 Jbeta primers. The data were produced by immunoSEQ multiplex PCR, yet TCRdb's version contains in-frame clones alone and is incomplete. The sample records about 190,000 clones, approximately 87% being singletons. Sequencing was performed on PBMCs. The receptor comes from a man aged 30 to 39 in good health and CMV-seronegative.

The CDR3 region has the DNA TGTGCCAGCAGCTCCGGGACAGGGGATCGAGCAGATACGCAGTATTTT. As protein: CASSSGTGDRADTQYF. V and J are TRBV11-3 and TRBJ2-3, with TRBD1 identical over 10 bases. Germline values: CDR1 SGHNT, CDR2 YENEEA. CDR3 length equals 16 residues. Trimming took 4 bases from V and 4 from J; bases not matched to a gene: 8.